The sequence of this T cell receptor (beta chain) was determined in a study of molecular identifiers for immune sequencing clone quantification. Whole-study context: Four of five RNA aliquots from approximately 20,000 or 100,000 naive CD8 T cells were sequenced.

The trim removed 2 bases at V and 6 bases at J, leaving 10 bases unmatched. CDR1 and CDR2 from the germline V gene are MGHDK and SYGVNS. The CDR3 has 15 residues. Study-level findings and limits: Highly expanded clones may be undercounted when identical TCR molecules share barcodes.

CD8+CD4-CCR7+CD45RA+ sorting gave the naive CD8 T cells. With listed TCR primers and previously described methods, bulk TCR libraries were prepared. Each CDR3 protein is one row after TCRdb ran MiXCR on the PCR reads. The sample carries about 500,000 distinct CDR3 sequences, roughly 24% recorded once. This clonotype was observed many times. The antigen is undetermined. Sample: naive CD8+ T cells from blood, with Jurkat cell RNA spiked in. The sample's subset: FACS-sorted CD8+CD4-CCR7+CD45RA+ naive T cells. This clonotype was sampled from a human donor in good health. Some libraries in this study had Jurkat cell RNA spiked in. The chain uses TRBV25-1 and TRBJ2-7; 7 bases agree with TRBD1. The CDR3 region has the DNA TGTGCCAGCAGTGAAACGGGACAGCTGTTTTCCGAGCAGTACTTC. It encodes CASSETGQLFSEQYF.